Below, 15 T cell receptor beta chains from the same sample are listed, as sequenced in a study of blood T cell repertoires in COVID-19. Sequencing was performed with immunoSEQ multiplex PCR; in TCRdb, only in-frame clones are kept and a portion is missing. The sample lists some 49,000 clones, 85% occurring once. Sequencing used peripheral blood. The receptors derive from a human donor in a cohort sampled during active COVID-19.

This chain uses TRBV6-5 with TRBJ2-5, with a tentative D call TRBD2 (5 bases). V was clipped by 11 bases and J by 1 base, with 11 bases between them. The CDR3 loop spans 12 amino acids. Germline values: CDR1 MNHEY, CDR2 SVGAGI. CDR3 loop: CAVREIQETQYF. CDR3 sequence (DNA): TGTGCCGTCCGGGAAATCCAAGAGACCCAGTACTTC.

Only one count was recorded for this clone. The V call is TRBV27, the J call TRBJ1-2; TRBD1 matches 7 bases. This CDR3 comprises 15 residues. Germline CDR1 and CDR2: MNHEY and SMNVEV (reference sequence). V lost 5 bases and J lost 4; bases outside the gene matches: 10. The CDR3 protein is CASSPRQGAFYGYTF. Written as DNA, the CDR3 is TGTGCCAGCAGTCCTCGACAGGGCGCCTTCTATGGCTACACCTTC.

The CDR3 DNA reads TGTGCCAGCAGTGGGGACAGGGGGCTCTCTAACTATGGCTACACCTTC. It yields the protein CASSGDRGLSNYGYTF. The V and J genes are TRBV28 and TRBJ1-2; 12 nucleotides match TRBD1. Germline lookup yields CDR1 MDHEN and CDR2 SYDVKM. The CDR3 spans 16 residues. V gave up 5 bases and J gave up 0 bases; unmatched junction bases: 4.

This clone was seen just once. V and J are TRBV19 and TRBJ2-6, with TRBD1 matching over 10 bases. Germline V CDR1 and CDR2: LNHDA, SQIVND (reference sequence). Trimming removed 9 bases from V and 2 bases from J; junction bases left unmatched: 7. This CDR3 region has 16 residues. The CDR3 is CASRRDRGAGANVLTF. The CDR3 bases are TGTGCCAGCCGCCGGGACAGGGGTGCTGGGGCCAACGTCCTGACTTTC.

This clone was detected once. This sample also contains other DNA sequences that code for the same CDR3. The chain joins TRBV18 to TRBJ2-7; 11 bases fit TRBD2. The germline V gene has CDR1 KGHSH and CDR2 LQKENI. The CDR3 sequence is 16 residues long. V shed 3 bases and J 1 base; nucleotides not matched to a gene: 5. The CDR3 is CASSPGTSGGSYEQYF. CDR3 nucleotide sequence: TGTGCCAGCTCACCGGGGACTAGCGGCGGTTCCTACGAGCAGTACTTC.

CDR3 sequence (DNA): TGTGCCAGCAGACACAACAATGAGCAGTTCTTC. Protein: CASRHNNEQFF. The J gene is TRBJ2-1, the V gene TRBV3-1 (or the pseudogene TRBV3-2); D remains ambiguous. The CDR3 totals 11 residues. The V end was cut by 6 bases, the J end by 5 bases, with 5 bases between. Germline V gene data show CDR1 as LGHDT and CDR2 as YNNKEL (reference sequence).

As regards this clone: One end of the junction fails to match germline, which may point to a read error. J is TRBJ2-5 and V is TRBV7-7, with D tentatively TRBD2 (5 bases). The CDR3 is 16 residues long. Germline values: CDR1 SSHAT, CDR2 FNYEAQ (reference sequence). The CDR3 sequence is CASSPSLGRGGETQYF. DNA of the CDR3: TGTGCTAGCAGCCCGAGCCTAGGGCGCGGAGGAGAGACCCAGTACTTC.

The V call is TRBV4-3, the J call TRBJ2-7; no clear D gene. CDR3 size: 13 residues. Trimming took off 4 bases at V and 2 bases at J, with 9 bases between the two ends. Germline values: CDR1 LGHNA, CDR2 YSLEER. DNA for the CDR3: TGCGCCAGCAGCCTCACTTTAGCCTACGAGCAGTACTTC. Amino acids: CASSLTLAYEQYF.

The gene calls are TRBV15 and TRBJ2-2; a possible D gene is TRBD1 (5 bases). The V gene's germline CDR1 is LNHNV and CDR2 YYDKDF (reference sequence). V lost 8 bases and J 0 bases, leaving 7 bases between the germline ends. The CDR3 has 13 residues. CDR3 loop: CATGQSNTGELFF. CDR3 nucleotides: TGTGCCACCGGACAATCGAACACCGGGGAGCTGTTTTTT.

This rearrangement joins TRBV9 to TRBJ2-2; D remains unclear. V was trimmed by 0 bases and J by 6 bases, leaving 6 bases between them. This CDR3 is 13 amino acids long. Germline V gene lookup returns CDR1 SGDLS and CDR2 YYNGEE. CDR3 nucleotides: TGTGCCAGCAGCGTAGTTAGTGCCGGGGAGCTGTTTTTT. Protein: CASSVVSAGELFF.

The V gene is TRBV7-9, the J gene TRBJ2-7, with TRBD1 as a possible D gene (5 bases). Germline values: CDR1 SEHNR, CDR2 FQNEAQ (reference sequence). Trimming pared 5 bases from V and 2 bases from J, leaving 16 bases between. The CDR3 is 15 amino acids. Here the CDR3 reads CASSPGPNGAYEQYF. The DNA of the CDR3 is TGTGCCAGCAGCCCAGGGCCCAATGGGGCCTACGAGCAGTACTTC.

The chain links TRBV11-2 to TRBJ2-1; D remains unclear. The CDR3 has 13 residues. Germline values: CDR1 SGHAT, CDR2 FQNNGV. Trimming took 0 bases from V and 9 from J, leaving 9 bases between them. The CDR3 nucleotides are TGTGCCAGCAGCTTAGAGAGGATCGGTGAGCAGTTCTTC. It specifies CASSLERIGEQFF.

This sequence joins TRBV9 and TRBJ1-2, with 9 positions matching TRBD1. The trim removed 4 bases at V and 8 bases at J, leaving 6 bases unmatched. The CDR3 is 13 residues long. CDR1 and CDR2 (germline): SGDLS, YYNGEE. CDR3 nucleotides: TGTGCCAGCAGCTCGGGACAGGGAGGGGGCTACACCTTC. Translating it yields CASSSGQGGGYTF.

This chain connects TRBV7-2 to TRBJ2-2; 8 positions agree with TRBD1. The junction had 8 bases not matched to a gene; V was cut back by 5 bases and J by 3 bases. Per the germline V gene, CDR1 is SGHTA and CDR2 is FQGNSA. This CDR3 is built from 16 residues. Here the CDR3 DNA reads TGTGCCAGCAGCCCGATCAGGGGGCCTGACACCGGGGAGCTGTTTTTT. Amino acids: CASSPIRGPDTGELFF.

J is TRBJ2-7 and V is TRBV9; TRBD2 matches 9 bases. The germline gives CDR1 SGDLS, CDR2 YYNGEE. Unmatched junction bases numbered 5, after V lost 4 bases and J lost 0 bases. The CDR3 runs to 15 residues. In nucleotides, the CDR3 is TGTGCCAGCAGCCCTCTAGCGGGGAGCTCCTACGAGCAGTACTTC. Protein product: CASSPLAGSSYEQYF.